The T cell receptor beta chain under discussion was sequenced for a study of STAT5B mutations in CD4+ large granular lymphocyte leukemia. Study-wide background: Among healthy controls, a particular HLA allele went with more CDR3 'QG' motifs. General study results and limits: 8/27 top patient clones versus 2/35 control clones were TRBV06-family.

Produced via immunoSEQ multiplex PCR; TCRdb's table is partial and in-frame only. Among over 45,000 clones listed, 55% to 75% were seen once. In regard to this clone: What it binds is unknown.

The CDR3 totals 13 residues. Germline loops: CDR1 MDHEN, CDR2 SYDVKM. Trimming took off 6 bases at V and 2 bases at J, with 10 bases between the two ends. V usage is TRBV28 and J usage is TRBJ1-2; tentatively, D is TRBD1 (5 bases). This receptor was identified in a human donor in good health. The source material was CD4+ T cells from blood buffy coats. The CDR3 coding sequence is TGTGCCAGCAGCCCGGGGACGAACTATGGCTACACCTTC. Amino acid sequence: CASSPGTNYGYTF.